Included here is one T cell receptor beta chain sequence, with context. The target antigen is unknown. The sample is drawn from a study of OX40 agonist ivuxolimab in advanced cancers. Study-level findings and limits: It was not determined which antigens were specifically recognized by the peripheral T cells that had undergone clonal expansion.

Sequenced by immunoSEQ multiplex PCR; TCRdb stores in-frame clones only, minus some. The data contain 70,000 to 85,000 clones, around 90% of them singletons. In germline, CDR1 is SGHTS, CDR2 YDEGEE. CDR3 length: 15 residues. Trimming cost V 1 base and J 3 bases; bases outside gene matches: 7. This sample comprised CD4+ or CD8+ T cells sorted from blood, obtained in a trial of the OX40 agonist ivuxolimab. This TCR was sampled from an adult with an advanced solid tumor such as melanoma, head and neck, liver or kidney cancer. This chain connects TRBV5-8 to TRBJ2-7; 7 nucleotides line up with TRBD2. CDR3: CASSLIASGRYEQYF. The DNA for the CDR3 is TGTGCCAGCAGCTTGATAGCTAGCGGCCGCTACGAGCAGTACTTC. The full variable domain, with the rest looked up from reference TRBV5-8 and TRBJ2-7, is EAGVTQSPTHLIKTRGQQATLRCSPISGHTSVYWYQQALGLGLQFLLWYDEGEERNRGNFPPRFSGRQFPNYSSELNVNALELEDSALYLCASSLIASGRYEQYFGPGTRLTVT.